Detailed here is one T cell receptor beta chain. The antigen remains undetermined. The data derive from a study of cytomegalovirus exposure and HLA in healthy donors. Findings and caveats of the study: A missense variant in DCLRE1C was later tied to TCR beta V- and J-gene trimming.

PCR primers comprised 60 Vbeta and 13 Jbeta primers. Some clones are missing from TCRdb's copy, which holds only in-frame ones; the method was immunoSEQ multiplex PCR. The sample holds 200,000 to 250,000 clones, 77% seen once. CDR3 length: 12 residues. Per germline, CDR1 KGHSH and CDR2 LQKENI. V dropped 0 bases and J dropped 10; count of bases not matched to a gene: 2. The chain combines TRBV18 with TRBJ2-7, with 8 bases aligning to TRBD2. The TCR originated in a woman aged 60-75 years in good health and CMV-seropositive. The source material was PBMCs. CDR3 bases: TGTGCCAGCTCACCACCTAGCGGGGAACAGTACTTC. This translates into CASSPPSGEQYF.